This TCR beta chain was retrieved from a study of blood T cell repertoires in COVID-19. Turning to the study itself: Samples taken during acute and convalescent COVID-19 were collected in the United States, Italy and Spain. T cells, B-cell-depleted T cells, or PBMCs supplied cDNA or gDNA.

The CDR3 extends over 14 amino acids. V was clipped by 4 bases and J by 5 bases, with 15 bases between them. The germline V gene has CDR1 MGHDK and CDR2 SYGVNS. Authors' analysis steps: Amplification with reference gene primers provided the estimates of nucleated cell counts. Method: immunoSEQ multiplex PCR; TCRdb's copy keeps in-frame clones and lacks some. V, J and clone size are taken as reported in that table, and D and trimming were inferred from the DNA itself. The sample comprises some 350,000 clones, more than 75% of which are singletons, and over 2.5% rests with the top ten. The chain recombines TRBV25-1 with TRBJ2-7; maybe TRBD1 (6 bases). The specimen sequenced was peripheral blood. The sequence derives from a human donor in a cohort sampled during active COVID-19. The CDR3 sequence: CASSGRQGSHEQYF. The CDR3 DNA reads as TGTGCCAGCAGTGGTCGGCAGGGGTCCCACGAGCAGTACTTC.